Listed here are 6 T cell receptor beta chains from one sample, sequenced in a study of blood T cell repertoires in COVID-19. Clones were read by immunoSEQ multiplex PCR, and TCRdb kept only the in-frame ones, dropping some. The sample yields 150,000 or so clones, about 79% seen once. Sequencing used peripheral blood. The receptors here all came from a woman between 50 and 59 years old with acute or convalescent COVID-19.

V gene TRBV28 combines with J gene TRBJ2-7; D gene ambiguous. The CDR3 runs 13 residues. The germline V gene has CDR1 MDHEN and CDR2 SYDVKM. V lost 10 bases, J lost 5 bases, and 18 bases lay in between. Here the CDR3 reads CATKRPASDEQYF. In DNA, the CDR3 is TGTGCCACCAAGCGTCCCGCCTCGGACGAGCAGTACTTC.

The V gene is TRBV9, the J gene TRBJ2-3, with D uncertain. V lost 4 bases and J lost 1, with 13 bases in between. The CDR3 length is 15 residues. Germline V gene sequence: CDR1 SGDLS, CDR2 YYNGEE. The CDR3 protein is CASSPRLAGTDTQYF. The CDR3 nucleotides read TGTGCCAGCAGCCCCAGGTTGGCCGGCACAGATACGCAGTATTTT.

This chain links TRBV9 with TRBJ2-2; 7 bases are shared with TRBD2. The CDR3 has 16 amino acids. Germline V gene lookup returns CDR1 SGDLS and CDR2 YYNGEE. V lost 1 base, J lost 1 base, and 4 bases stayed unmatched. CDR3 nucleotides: TGTGCCAGCAGCGTAAGTGGCGGGGGGAACACCGGGGAGCTGTTTTTT. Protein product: CASSVSGGGNTGELFF.

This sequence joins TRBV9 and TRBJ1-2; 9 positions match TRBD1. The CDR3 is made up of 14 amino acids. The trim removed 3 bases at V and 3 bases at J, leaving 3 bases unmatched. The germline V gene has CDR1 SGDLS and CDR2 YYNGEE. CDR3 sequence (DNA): TGTGCCAGCAGCGAGGGACAGGGCTACTATGGCTACACCTTC. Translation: CASSEGQGYYGYTF.

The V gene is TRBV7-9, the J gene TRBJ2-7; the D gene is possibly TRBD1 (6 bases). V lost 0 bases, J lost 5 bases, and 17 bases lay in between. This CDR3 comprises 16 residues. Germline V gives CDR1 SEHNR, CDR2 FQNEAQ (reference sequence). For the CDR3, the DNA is TGTGCCAGCAGCTTAGCCCTGGGGAGCAGGGGCCACGAGCAGTACTTC. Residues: CASSLALGSRGHEQYF. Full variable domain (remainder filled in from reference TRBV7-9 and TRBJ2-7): DTGVSQNPRHKITKRGQNVTFRCDPISEHNRLYWYRQTLGQGPEFLTYFQNEAQLEKSRLLSDRFSAERPKGSFSTLEIQRTEQGDSAMYLCASSLALGSRGHEQYFGPGTRLTVT.

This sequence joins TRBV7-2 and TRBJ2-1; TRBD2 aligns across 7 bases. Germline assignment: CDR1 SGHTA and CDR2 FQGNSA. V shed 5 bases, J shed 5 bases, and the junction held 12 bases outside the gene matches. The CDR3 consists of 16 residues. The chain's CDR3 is CASSATSGAGDNEQFF. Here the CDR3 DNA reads TGTGCCAGCAGCGCCACGAGCGGGGCTGGCGACAATGAGCAGTTCTTC.